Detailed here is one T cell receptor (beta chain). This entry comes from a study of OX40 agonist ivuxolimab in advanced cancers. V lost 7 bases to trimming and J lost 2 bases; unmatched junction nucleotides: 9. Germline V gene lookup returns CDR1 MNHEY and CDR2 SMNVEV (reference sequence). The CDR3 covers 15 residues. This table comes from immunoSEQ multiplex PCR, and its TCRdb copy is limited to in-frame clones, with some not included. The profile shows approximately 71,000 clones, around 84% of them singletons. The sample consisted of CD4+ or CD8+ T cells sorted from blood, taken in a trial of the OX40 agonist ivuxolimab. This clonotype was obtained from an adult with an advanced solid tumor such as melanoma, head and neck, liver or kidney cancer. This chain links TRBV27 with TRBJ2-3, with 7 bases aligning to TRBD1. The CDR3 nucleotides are TGTGCCAGCACTTCGACAGGGCTATCCACAGATACGCAGTATTTT. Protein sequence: CASTSTGLSTDTQYF.